Listed below are T cell receptor beta chains from one sample, sequenced in a study of PD-L1 blockade in urothelial cancer. The method was immunoSEQ multiplex PCR; TCRdb's version includes in-frame clones alone and lacks a portion of them. The sample lists roughly 120,000 clones, approximately 84% occurring once. Specimen: PBMCs, collected around atezolizumab (anti-PD-L1) treatment. These receptors all come from a man over 45 with urothelial cancer. CDR3s include the opening cysteine and the closing phenylalanine or tryptophan. The D gene is left open where the match is weak. Expanded clones get a size class; other rows say once, few or many, or leave the size out.

clone_size j_call d_call v_call cdr3_nt cdr3_aa
. TRBJ2-2 . TRBV19 TGTGCCAGCAAACTAGTGATGGCCGGGGAGCTGTTTTTT CASKLVMAGELFF
. TRBJ2-7 TRBD2 TRBV19 TGTGCCAGTAGGTGGCGGGAGGGCCCCTACGAGCAGTACTTC CASRWREGPYEQYF
. TRBJ2-3 . TRBV7-6 TGTGCCAGCAGCTTAAACCAGGAGGACACAGATACGCAGTATTTT CASSLNQEDTDTQYF
once TRBJ1-1 . TRBV9 TGTGCCAGCAGCGCCCTCGGGGGTTTGAACACTGAAGCTTTCTTT CASSALGGLNTEAFF
. TRBJ2-7 . TRBV2 TGTGCCAGCAGTGAACAAACAGTATCCTACGAGCAGTACTTC CASSEQTVSYEQYF
. TRBJ2-1 TRBD2 TRBV7-3 TGTGCCAGCAGCTTAAGTCCTAGCGGGAGAAGTGAGCAGTTCTTC CASSLSPSGRSEQFF
. TRBJ2-6 TRBD1 TRBV19 TGTGCCAGTAGTATAAACAGGGGGCTCTTCGGGGCCAACGTCCTGACTTTC CASSINRGLFGANVLTF
. TRBJ2-7 . TRBV19 TGTGCCAGTAGTTCGATACAGGGAGACGAGCAGTACTTC CASSSIQGDEQYF
. TRBJ1-2 . TRBV28 TGTGCCAGCAGTTTACCGGACATCTATGGCTACACCTTC CASSLPDIYGYTF
. TRBJ2-3 TRBD2 TRBV7-3 TGTGCCAGCAGCTTGGGCTCTCTCGCGGGAGGCCTGGGAGATACGCAGTATTTT CASSLGSLAGGLGDTQYF
. TRBJ1-6 . TRBV4-1 TGCGCCAGCAGTCTCCGCGGCTCACCCCTCCACTTT CASSLRGSPLHF
few TRBJ2-7 TRBD2 TRBV28 TGTGCCAGCAGTTTTGAGGTCTTAGCGGGGTACGAGCAGTACTTC CASSFEVLAGYEQYF
. TRBJ2-3 TRBD2 TRBV5-5 TGTGCCAGCTCCTGGGCGGGAGGGAGCACAGATACGCAGTATTTT CASSWAGGSTDTQYF
. TRBJ1-2 . TRBV10-3 TGTGCCATCAGTGAGTCGCTATCCTCTGTTGTCTATGGCTACACCTTC CAISESLSSVVYGYTF
. TRBJ1-1 . TRBV30 TGTGCCTGTGGGAGGAGGGGTGGAACTGAAGCTTTCTTT CACGRRGGTEAFF
. TRBJ2-5 . TRBV18 TGTGCCAGCTCAACTAGGGTTGAAGAGACCCAGTACTTC CASSTRVEETQYF
. TRBJ2-2 . TRBV7-3 TGTGCCAGCAGCCCAACTAGCAACACCGGGGAGCTGTTTTTT CASSPTSNTGELFF
few TRBJ1-5 . TRBV4-2 TGTGCCAGCAGCCAAGAAGGGGTGGGCAATCAGCCCCAGCATTTT CASSQEGVGNQPQHF
. TRBJ1-1 . TRBV7-9 TGTGCCAGCGGTAGAGGACAGAGCAGTGAAGCTTTCTTT CASGRGQSSEAFF
. TRBJ2-7 . TRBV18 TGTGCCAGCTCACTTGAAGGGGCGGGGTACGAGCAGTACTTC CASSLEGAGYEQYF
. TRBJ2-7 TRBD2 TRBV7-9 TGTGCCAGCAGCACCTTGACTAGCGGGCCCCCCTACGAGCAGTACTTC CASSTLTSGPPYEQYF
. TRBJ1-1 TRBD1 TRBV28 TGTGCCAGCAGTTTATCGGGACAGGGGGCTGGAGCTGAAGCTTTCTTT CASSLSGQGAGAEAFF
. TRBJ2-2 TRBD1 TRBV19 TGTGCCAGTAGTCCGGGACAGATAACCGGGGAGCTGTTTTTT CASSPGQITGELFF
. TRBJ2-2 . TRBV6-6 TGTGCCAGCAGTGCCGGTCCCGGGGAGCTGTTTTTT CASSAGPGELFF
. TRBJ1-1 TRBD1 TRBV27 TGTGCCAGCAGTTCACCCCGACAGGGTTACACTGAAGCTTTCTTT CASSSPRQGYTEAFF
. TRBJ2-2 . TRBV18 TGTGCCAGCTCACCACAGACTAGTCGCACCGGGGAGCTGTTTTTT CASSPQTSRTGELFF
once TRBJ2-7 TRBD2 TRBV5-1 TGCGCCAGCCGACCAACTAGCGGAACCTACGAGCAGTACTTC CASRPTSGTYEQYF
. TRBJ1-2 . TRBV30 TGTGCCTGGACGGGGGTCTATGGCTACACCTTC CAWTGVYGYTF
. TRBJ2-1 TRBD1 TRBV27 TGTGCCAGCAGTTTGCCCGGGACAGGCTCCTACAATGAGCAGTTCTTC CASSLPGTGSYNEQFF
. TRBJ2-3 . TRBV5-6 TGTGCCAGCAGCTTGGTTGGAGCGCTGAACACAGATACGCAGTATTTT CASSLVGALNTDTQYF
. TRBJ2-7 TRBD2 TRBV9 TGTGCCAGCAGCCCCCGGCTAGCGGGAGCCGAGCAGTACTTC CASSPRLAGAEQYF
once TRBJ2-2 TRBD2 TRBV5-4 TGTGCCAGCAGCCCCGGGACTAGCGGGACAACCGGGGAGCTGTTTTTT CASSPGTSGTTGELFF
. TRBJ1-2 . TRBV27 TGTGCCAGCAGTTTTTTGACAACAAACTATGGCTACACCTTC CASSFLTTNYGYTF
. TRBJ2-2 TRBD2 TRBV4-2 TGTGCCAGCAGCCAAGTGAGGAGCGGGAGTAGTACCGGGGAGCTGTTTTTT CASSQVRSGSSTGELFF
. TRBJ2-1 . TRBV6-1 TGTGCCAGCAGTGTCGGCAGGGTTGGGCAGTACAATGAGCAGTTCTTC CASSVGRVGQYNEQFF
few TRBJ2-5 TRBD1 TRBV13 TGTGCCAGCAGCTTGCCGACAGGGGACGAGACCCAGTACTTC CASSLPTGDETQYF
. TRBJ2-1 TRBD2 TRBV4-2 TGTGCCAGCAGCCACGCCGGGACTACCTACAATGAGCAGTTCTTC CASSHAGTTYNEQFF
. TRBJ2-2 TRBD1 TRBV6-5 TGTGCCAGCAAGGGCGACAGGGCGAACACCGGGGAGCTGTTTTTT CASKGDRANTGELFF
. TRBJ1-2 . TRBV28 TGTGCCAGCAGTAAATACAGGGACGGCTACACCTTC CASSKYRDGYTF
. TRBJ2-7 TRBD2 TRBV18 TGTGCCAGCTCACCACGAGAGCGGGAGGTATCCTACGAGCAGTACTTC CASSPREREVSYEQYF
. TRBJ2-3 TRBD2 TRBV10-2 TGCGCCAGCAGGGAAACAGCGGGAGGGTTCACAGATACGCAGTATTTT CASRETAGGFTDTQYF
. TRBJ1-1 TRBD1 TRBV15 TGTGCCACCAGCAGAGATGGCCCAAGACAGGGGGAAGCTTTCTTT CATSRDGPRQGEAFF
. TRBJ2-2 . TRBV11-3 TGTGCCAGCAGCTCCGGTCCGAACACCGGGGAGCTGTTTTTT CASSSGPNTGELFF
. TRBJ1-2 . TRBV30 TGTGCCTGGAGTGTACTGTGGGGGGATGGCTATGGCTACACCTTC CAWSVLWGDGYGYTF
. TRBJ2-7 . TRBV7-2 TGTGCCAGCAGCCCTAGTGGCTCCGGGTGGAGAGAGCAGTACTTC CASSPSGSGWREQYF
. TRBJ1-1 . TRBV9 TGTGCCAGCAGCGTAGCAGGGACAAAGAACACTGAAGCTTTCTTT CASSVAGTKNTEAFF
. TRBJ2-7 TRBD1 TRBV28 TGTGCCAGCAGCCCACGGACAGGGTTCCACGAGCAGTACTTC CASSPRTGFHEQYF
. TRBJ1-2 TRBD1 TRBV5-4 TGTGCCAGCAGCTCGACAGGGCGCCCTTTGGAGGGCTACACCTTC CASSSTGRPLEGYTF
. TRBJ1-3 . TRBV18 TGTGCCAGCTCACCGGGAGCAGCGGTGGGAAACACCATATATTTT CASSPGAAVGNTIYF
. TRBJ2-7 . TRBV23-1 TGCGCCAGCAGTCAATTAAGACAGTCCTCCTACGAGCAGTACTTC CASSQLRQSSYEQYF
. TRBJ2-3 . TRBV21-1 TGTGCCAGCAGCAAACGGGGAGATACGCAGTATTTT CASSKRGDTQYF
. TRBJ2-5 . TRBV4-1 TGCGCCAGCAGCCAAGATGGGACTGTTAGAGGACTCGAGACCCAGTACTTC CASSQDGTVRGLETQYF
. TRBJ1-2 TRBD1 TRBV6-1 TGTGCCAGCAGTGAATCGGCAGGGGGGTATGGCTACACCTTC CASSESAGGYGYTF
. TRBJ2-1 TRBD2 TRBV2 TGTGCCAGCAGAGGACTAGCGGGAGGTTACAATGAGCAGTTCTTC CASRGLAGGYNEQFF
. TRBJ1-5 . TRBV19 TGTGCCAGTAGCCCTCGTTGGGCGGGTAGCAATCAGCCCCAGCATTTT CASSPRWAGSNQPQHF
. TRBJ2-7 TRBD1 TRBV6-6 TGTGCCAGCGGAAAGGGTCAGGGGGCTTACGAGCAGTACTTC CASGKGQGAYEQYF
. TRBJ2-7 . TRBV7-3 TGTGCCAGCAGCCCCCTTTGGGGCGGAGAGCAGTACTTC CASSPLWGGEQYF
. TRBJ1-2 . TRBV30 TGTGCCTGGAGTCCGACAGGCCGAGCTAACTATGGCTACACCTTC CAWSPTGRANYGYTF
. TRBJ2-1 . TRBV11-2 TGTGCCAGCAGCTCAGGGTTCCCCAACAATGAGCAGTTCTTC CASSSGFPNNEQFF
. TRBJ2-6 TRBD1 TRBV5-1 TGCGCCAGCAGCTTGGGACAGGGGGCTGGGGCCAACGTCCTGACTTTC CASSLGQGAGANVLTF